This T cell receptor (beta chain) was recorded in a study of T-cell memory formation after mild COVID-19 (dated by TCRdb to the early 2020s). Study-level background: TCR sequence clusters from the two donors were largely donor specific. Longitudinal TCRalpha and TCRbeta repertoire sequencing tracked T-cell clones expanding and contracting after mild COVID-19 in a couple of donors. The cohort was made up of two young adult volunteers, one female and one male, who were previously healthy. Paper-wide results and their limitations: Some responding clones were found in pre-infection memory, which suggests that pre-existing cross-reactive memory T cells took part in the SARS-CoV-2 response. Contracting CD4+ clones were located mainly in the CM and EM memory subsets, whereas CD8+ clones were found to be enriched in EMRA. The study covered only two mild cases, and larger cohorts including severe cases with pre-infection samples were considered necessary. Whether the second-wave clones peaking on day 37 were SARS-CoV-2 specific was not confirmed. From day 15 to 85, contracting clones showed balanced CD4/CD8 phenotypes, whereas a second wave of clones that expanded from day 15 to 37 leaned towards CD4+.

Sequencing was carried out with an Illumina NovaSeq 6000. TCRalpha and TCRbeta cDNA libraries were built by 5'RACE with constant-segment primers, adding sample barcodes and unique molecular identifiers. RNA was extracted from every sample with Trizol reagent. Library amplification was performed in two PCR steps, and a second sample barcode and Illumina TruSeq adapters were introduced in the second step. Libraries were sequenced on an Illumina NovaSeq with 2 x 150 bp paired-end reads. The paper's processing steps were these. With migec v1.2.7, reads were demultiplexed and then collapsed into UMI-guided consensus sequences. Using mixcr v2.1.11, UMI consensuses were aligned to TRA and TRB V and J templates and then assembled into clonotypes. Expanded or contracted clonotypes were those called significant by both edgeR and NoisET, with noise models trained on biological replicates. edgeR calls used a false discovery rate-adjusted p below 0.01 and a log2 fold-change threshold of 1. As an exploratory analysis of dynamics, max-normalized trajectories of the 1000 most abundant clonotypes were examined by PCA with hierarchical clustering. Each responding clone was given a CD4 or CD8 phenotype based on the CD4+ and CD8+ repertoires, which had been sequenced separately. TCRdb handled the public reads itself, with Q25 trimming in fastp and clone calling in MiXCR, and kept productive beta chains. CDR3 protein duplicates are merged, each entry listing the most common genes and DNA. The V and J calls follow TCRdb's processing rather than the paper's. Here the sample has around 340,000 distinct CDR3 sequences; 10% to 15% occur a single time. Together, the top ten hold about 22% of the sample.

Between the V and J ends, shortened by 3 bases and 15 bases respectively, the junction contains 14 bases. The CDR3 sequence holds 12 residues, the cysteine and phenylalanine included. The sequence is cut down to CDR3 DNA, 36 bases in frame from base 1. CDR1 is given as MDHEN and CDR2 as SYDVKM, both from the germline V gene. Ficoll-Paque density gradient centrifugation was the method used to isolate PBMCs. As concerns this clonotype: Its antigen has not been determined. Base qualities are not at hand, and no much larger clone is one base apart.

The chain was built from TRBV28 and TRBJ1-4, with the D segment identity uncertain. The specimen was PBMCs or a T cell subset sorted from them (not recorded which). The clonotype was recovered from a man aged 18 to 30 who had mild COVID-19 (a few samples of this study predate the infection). The sample titles of this study are shuffled in the database, so cell type and time point are left out; the donor was told from shared clones. This receptor carries the CDR3 CASSFSPRDMFF. The nucleotide sequence is given as TGTGCCAGCAGTTTTTCGCCCCGTGACATGTTTTTT.